These 10 T cell receptor beta chains came from one sample sequenced in a study of identical twins. TCRdb redid the calling of the 5' RACE reads with MiXCR, one entry per CDR3 protein. The sample holds 1.5 million to 2 million distinct CDR3 sequences, more than 30% seen once. The sequencing input was cord blood. The receptors were sampled from a newborn girl in good health.

This clonotype was observed at least ten times. The rearrangement joins TRBV29-1 to TRBJ2-7, with TRBD2 identical over 9 bases. V lost 1 base to trimming and J lost 5 bases; unmatched junction nucleotides: 12. The CDR3 runs to 16 residues. Per germline, CDR1 SQVTM and CDR2 ANQGSEA. Here the CDR3 reads CSVEGTPSGEVHEQYF. The CDR3 DNA is TGCAGCGTTGAAGGTACGCCTAGCGGGGAGGTCCACGAGCAGTACTTC.

V and J are TRBV6-5 and TRBJ2-1; 12 bases are shared with TRBD2. V trimming: 4 bases; J trimming: 8 bases; junction bases outside the gene matches: 9. The CDR3 is 16 amino acids. Per the germline V gene, CDR1 is MNHEY and CDR2 is SVGAGI. This chain's CDR3 is CASSLASGREVYEQFF. The CDR3, as DNA: TGTGCCAGCAGTTTAGCTAGCGGGAGGGAAGTATATGAGCAGTTCTTC.

The rearrangement links TRBV20-1 to TRBJ1-1, with D perhaps TRBD1 (5 bases). The CDR3 runs 19 residues. Trimming cost V 0 bases and J 10 bases, with 33 bases left between them. The germline V gene has CDR1 DFQATT and CDR2 SNEGSKA (reference sequence). CDR3 bases: TGCAGTGCTAGAGATCATCGCCAACGGCCAACGGGGCCCGAGCCTGCAGCTTTCTTT. Its protein is CSARDHRQRPTGPEPAAFF.

This clonotype has just a few counts. V usage is TRBV28 and J usage is TRBJ2-3, with 7 bases aligning to TRBD2. CDR3 length equals 16 residues. The germline CDR1 and CDR2 sequences are MDHEN and SYDVKM. After removal of 4 bases from V and 4 bases from J, the junction contained 11 bases not matched to a gene. CDR3 sequence (DNA): TGTGCCAGCAGTTCCCCTAGCGGAGGCCCCCCAGATACGCAGTATTTT. This sequence encodes CASSSPSGGPPDTQYF.

This sequence joins TRBV5-1 and TRBJ2-3; TRBD1 is a possible D gene (5 bases). Germline CDR1 is SGHRS and CDR2 is YFSETQ. V lost 0 bases, J lost 0 bases, and 17 bases lay in between. CDR3 length equals 18 residues. CDR3 coding DNA: TGCGCCAGCAGCTTGGCCGGTAGGGGCCCCTCTAGCACAGATACGCAGTATTTT. Translating gives CASSLAGRGPSSTDTQYF. Supplemented by reference TRBV5-1 and TRBJ2-3, the full variable domain reads KAGVTQTPRYLIKTRGQQVTLSCSPISGHRSVSWYQQTPGQGLQFLFEYFSETQRNKGNFPGRFSGRQFSNSRSEMNVSTLELGDSALYLCASSLAGRGPSSTDTQYFGPGTRLTVL.

The gene calls are TRBV20-1 and TRBJ2-2; D is perhaps TRBD2 (5 bases). Trimming left V 1 base short and J 6 bases short, with 12 bases between. Per germline, CDR1 DFQATT and CDR2 SNEGSKA (reference sequence). The CDR3 is made up of 14 amino acids. CDR3: CSARAPSGSGELFF. The CDR3 DNA reads TGCAGTGCTAGAGCCCCTTCGGGGTCCGGGGAGCTGTTTTTT.

The V and J genes are TRBV5-1 and TRBJ2-3; 12 nucleotides line up with TRBD2. The V segment lost 1 base and the J segment 2 bases; nucleotides outside the gene matches: 11. This CDR3 comprises 19 residues. From germline, CDR1 is SGHRS and CDR2 YFSETQ. CDR3 DNA sequence: TGCGCCAGCAGCTTGTCCCCGACTAGCGGGGGTTTTCTCACAGATACGCAGTATTTT. Protein product: CASSLSPTSGGFLTDTQYF.

The chain is built from TRBV12-3 or TRBV12-4 and TRBJ2-1; unclear D gene. CDR3 length equals 12 residues. The V gene lost 5 bases and the J gene lost 8 bases, with 10 bases spanning the gap. CDR3 in DNA: TGTGCCAGCAGTCCGCAGTGGGATGAGCAGTTCTTC. This encodes CASSPQWDEQFF.

This sequence joins TRBV18 and TRBJ2-1, with D possibly TRBD1 on 6 matching bases. The J call may be mistaken, given a closer DNA end match to TRBJ2-7. The V gene's germline CDR1 is KGHSH and CDR2 LQKENI. The CDR3 is made up of 16 amino acids. CDR3: CASSQETGAAYNEQYF. The DNA of the CDR3 is TGTGCCAGCTCACAGGAGACAGGTGCAGCCTACAATGAGCAGTACTTC.

This clonotype was seen only a few times. This sequence joins TRBV20-1 and TRBJ1-2; 9 bases are a match to TRBD1. The CDR3 extends over 12 amino acids. Trimming cost V 6 bases and J 5 bases; bases outside gene matches: 4. Germline CDR1 and CDR2: DFQATT and SNEGSKA (reference sequence). Written as DNA, the CDR3 is TGCAGTGCCTGGACAGGGGCATATGGCTACACCTTC. Translating it yields CSAWTGAYGYTF.